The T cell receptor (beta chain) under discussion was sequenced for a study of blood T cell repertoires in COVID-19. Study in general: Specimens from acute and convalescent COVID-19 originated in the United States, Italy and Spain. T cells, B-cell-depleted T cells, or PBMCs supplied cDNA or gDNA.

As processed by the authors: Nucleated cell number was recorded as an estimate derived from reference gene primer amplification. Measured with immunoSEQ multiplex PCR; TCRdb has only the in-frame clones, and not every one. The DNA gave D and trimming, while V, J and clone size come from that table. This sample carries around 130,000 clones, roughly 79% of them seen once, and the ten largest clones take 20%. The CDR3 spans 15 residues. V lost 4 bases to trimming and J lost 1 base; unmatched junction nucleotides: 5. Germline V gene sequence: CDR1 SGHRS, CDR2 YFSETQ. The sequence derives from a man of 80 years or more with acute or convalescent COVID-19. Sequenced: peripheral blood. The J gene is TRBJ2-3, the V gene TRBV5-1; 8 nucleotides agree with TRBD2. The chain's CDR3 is CASSLRGGGTDTQYF. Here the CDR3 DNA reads TGCGCCAGCAGCCTACGGGGGGGCGGCACAGATACGCAGTATTTT.